The entry that follows covers one T cell receptor (beta chain) sequence. CDR1 is MNHEY and CDR2 is SMNVEV in the germline V gene (reference sequence). V was trimmed by 2 bases and J by 1 base, leaving 8 bases between them. This CDR3 spans 14 amino acids. The data stem from a study of blood T cell repertoires in COVID-19. Under the authors' procedure: For nucleated cells, counts were estimated from reference gene primer amplification. The assay was immunoSEQ multiplex PCR, and TCRdb's table has in-frame clones only and misses some. The V and J calls and clone size are taken from that table; D and trimming were inferred from the DNA. The profile shows about 140,000 clones, around 84% of them singletons.

The chain links TRBV27 to TRBJ1-1, with D perhaps matching TRBD1 (6 bases). The sequenced sample was peripheral blood. The clonotype comes from a woman aged 55-70 years with acute or convalescent COVID-19. The DNA of the CDR3 is TGTGCCAGCAGTTTAGGCAGGGGGAACACTGAAGCTTTCTTT. Protein: CASSLGRGNTEAFF.